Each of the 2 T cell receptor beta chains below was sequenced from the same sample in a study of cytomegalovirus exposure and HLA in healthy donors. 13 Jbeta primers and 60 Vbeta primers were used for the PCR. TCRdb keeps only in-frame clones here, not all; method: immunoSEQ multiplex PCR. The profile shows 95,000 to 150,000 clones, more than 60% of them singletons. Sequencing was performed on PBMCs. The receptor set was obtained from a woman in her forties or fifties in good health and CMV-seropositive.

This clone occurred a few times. Written as DNA, the CDR3 is TGCGCCAGCAGCCATCCTGACGGGGGCAATCAGCCCCAGCATTTT. It encodes CASSHPDGGNQPQHF. This chain joins TRBV4-1 and TRBJ1-5; D is undetermined. Germline V lookup: CDR1 MGHRA, CDR2 YSYEKL. The CDR3 is made up of 15 amino acids. V lost 3 bases, J lost 2 bases, and 11 bases lay in between.

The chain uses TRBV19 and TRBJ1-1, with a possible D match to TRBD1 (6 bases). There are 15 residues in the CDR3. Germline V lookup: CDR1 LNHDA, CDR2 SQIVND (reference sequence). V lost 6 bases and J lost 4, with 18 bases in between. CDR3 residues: CASSLSNRVGTEAFF. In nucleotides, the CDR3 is TGTGCCAGTAGCCTCTCCAACAGGGTCGGCACTGAAGCTTTCTTT.